These 24 T cell receptor beta chains were sequenced from one sample in a study of blood T cell repertoires in COVID-19. Here immunoSEQ multiplex PCR was the method, and the copy in TCRdb shows in-frame clones only, minus some. The sample yields just over 60,000 clones, roughly 80% seen once. The sequencing input was peripheral blood. The receptors stem from a man aged 55-75 years with acute or convalescent COVID-19.

The CDR3 here is CASSLAGHYEQYF. DNA for the CDR3: TGTGCCAGCAGCTTGGCGGGTCACTACGAGCAGTACTTC. V and J are TRBV5-5 and TRBJ2-7; no reliable D call. V lost 0 bases to trimming and J lost 3 bases, with 7 bases between them. The CDR3 is 13 residues long. Germline CDR1 reads SGHKS; CDR2 reads YYEKEE (reference sequence).

This clone turned up a few times. This chain uses TRBV24-1 with TRBJ1-4; D remains unclear. The germline CDR1 and CDR2 sequences are KGHDR and SFDVKD. Between the trimmed V and J ends, which lost 3 bases and 5 bases, there was a span of 6 bases. The CDR3 length is 13 residues. The DNA for the CDR3 is TGTGCCACCAGTGATCCCCTGAATGAAAAACTGTTTTTT. Its translation is CATSDPLNEKLFF.

The V gene is TRBV2, the J gene TRBJ2-1, with TRBD2 as a possible D gene (5 bases). CDR1 and CDR2 (germline): SNHLY, FYNNEI. Trimming pared 3 bases from V and 0 bases from J, leaving 12 bases between. The CDR3 extends over 16 amino acids. The CDR3: CASSDWETVSYNEQFF. For the CDR3, the DNA is TGTGCCAGCAGTGATTGGGAGACGGTCTCCTACAATGAGCAGTTCTTC.

This clone was detected only once. This rearrangement joins TRBV10-2 to TRBJ1-4; D is unclear. The CDR3 spans 15 residues. Germline values: CDR1 WSHSY, CDR2 SAAADI. Trimming cost V 4 bases and J 7 bases, with 16 bases left between them. CDR3 DNA: TGCGCCAGCAGTGCCAATTTCGGGGATGGTGAAAAACTGTTTTTT. It is translated as CASSANFGDGEKLFF.

This chain links TRBV5-4 with TRBJ2-1; TRBD2 aligns across 15 bases. The V segment lost 10 bases and the J segment 5 bases; nucleotides outside the gene matches: 4. This CDR3 contains 14 residues. Germline-derived CDR1 and CDR2 are SGHNT and YYREEE (reference sequence). In DNA, the CDR3 is TGTGCCTGGACTAGCGGGAGGGTTAACAATGAGCAGTTCTTC. The encoded protein is CAWTSGRVNNEQFF.

V gene TRBV29-1 combines with J gene TRBJ2-5, with TRBD1 matching over 9 bases. Trimming cost V 4 bases and J 7 bases; bases outside gene matches: 13. Germline CDR1 SQVTM, CDR2 ANQGSEA. The CDR3 length is 15 residues. The CDR3 spells CSVAITQGANGTQYF. As DNA, the CDR3 is TGCAGCGTTGCCATAACACAGGGGGCCAATGGGACCCAGTACTTC.

In this sample, this clone turned up a few times. The chain links TRBV5-1 to TRBJ2-3; TRBD2 is a possible D gene (5 bases). The germline V gene has CDR1 SGHRS and CDR2 YFSETQ. Trimming took off 4 bases at V and 11 bases at J, with 8 bases between the two ends. The CDR3 has 10 residues. CDR3 sequence: CASSPRGQYF. The CDR3 DNA sequence: TGCGCCAGCAGCCCCCGGGGGCAGTATTTT.

J is TRBJ1-4 and V is TRBV15; D possibly corresponds to TRBD1 (5 bases). This CDR3 spans 15 amino acids. V was pared by 3 bases and J by 4 bases, with 12 bases between. Germline assignment: CDR1 LNHNV and CDR2 YYDKDF (reference sequence). DNA for the CDR3: TGTGCCACCAGCAGCACCCGGGGGTATAATGAAAAACTGTTTTTT. Residues: CATSSTRGYNEKLFF.

This chain uses TRBV29-1 with TRBJ2-7, with D tentatively TRBD2 (6 bases). With 5 bases removed from V and 5 bases from J, the gap between germline ends came to 13 bases. Germline CDR1 and CDR2: SQVTM and ANQGSEA. The CDR3 covers 12 residues. The CDR3 DNA follows: TGCAGCGTTCGGACACGGAGGGACGAGCAGTACTTC. The encoded protein is CSVRTRRDEQYF.

The chain combines TRBV27 with TRBJ2-2; TRBD2 agrees at 8 bases. J lost 3 bases, V lost 6 bases, and 3 bases had no gene match. Germline CDR1 MNHEY, CDR2 SMNVEV (reference sequence). The CDR3 runs to 14 residues. CDR3 sequence reads: CASRGLVDTGELFF. As DNA, the CDR3 is TGTGCCAGCAGGGGACTAGTAGACACCGGGGAGCTGTTTTTT.

The chain carries TRBV25-1 and TRBJ1-5; no firm D call. Germline lookup yields CDR1 MGHDK and CDR2 SYGVNS. V was pared by 9 bases and J by 0 bases, with 12 bases between. The CDR3 covers 14 residues. This chain's CDR3 is CASMEKYSNQPQHF. For the CDR3, the DNA is TGTGCCAGTATGGAGAAGTATAGCAATCAGCCCCAGCATTTT.

The J gene is TRBJ2-1, the V gene TRBV4-3; perhaps TRBD2 as D (6 bases). V was pared by 3 bases and J by 6 bases, with 9 bases between. The CDR3 contains 13 residues. From germline, CDR1 is LGHNA and CDR2 YSLEER. In nucleotides, the CDR3 is TGCGCCAGCAGCCATTCAGCGGGCAATGAGCAGTTCTTC. This codes for CASSHSAGNEQFF.

CDR3 sequence reads: CASSVRGKNIQYF. The DNA for the CDR3 is TGTGCCAGCAGTGTTCGGGGAAAAAACATTCAGTACTTC. The chain employs TRBV25-1 and TRBJ2-4, with TRBD2 as a possible D gene (5 bases). The germline V gene encodes CDR1 MGHDK and CDR2 SYGVNS. This CDR3 is built from 13 residues. Trimming cost V 4 bases and J 4 bases, with 8 bases left between them.

The V and J genes are TRBV9 and TRBJ2-3, with TRBD1 matching 11 bases. This CDR3 has 16 amino acids. CDR1 is SGDLS, CDR2 YYNGEE, per germline. The ends lost 4 bases at V and 2 bases at J; junction bases unmatched: 6. The CDR3 protein is CASSLRTGGVTDTQYF. The CDR3 DNA is TGTGCCAGCAGCCTTCGGACAGGGGGCGTCACAGATACGCAGTATTTT.

The genes are TRBV29-1 and TRBJ2-7, with D perhaps matching TRBD1 (6 bases). The CDR3 length is 16 residues. Trimming left V 5 bases short and J 3 bases short, with 23 bases between. CDR1 SQVTM and CDR2 ANQGSEA come from the germline V gene. CDR3: CSVRSMDSRINYEQYF. CDR3 bases: TGCAGCGTTAGGAGTATGGACAGCCGGATTAACTACGAGCAGTACTTC.

This rearrangement joins TRBV9 to TRBJ2-1; 9 nucleotides match TRBD2. CDR1 SGDLS and CDR2 YYNGEE come from the germline V gene. The V segment lost 0 bases and the J segment 6 bases; nucleotides outside the gene matches: 4. This CDR3 has 15 amino acids. CDR3 nucleotide sequence: TGTGCCAGCAGCGTAGTTGGTAGCGGGAGCAATGAGCAGTTCTTC. This gives the protein CASSVVGSGSNEQFF.

V gene TRBV6-5 combines with J gene TRBJ2-2, with D maybe TRBD1 (5 bases). CDR3 length equals 13 residues. Trimming took 7 bases from V and 1 from J, leaving 7 bases between them. The germline V gene has CDR1 MNHEY and CDR2 SVGAGI. The CDR3 DNA reads TGTGCCAGCAAGGGGCTGAACACCGGGGAGCTGTTTTTT. As protein: CASKGLNTGELFF.

This clone was recorded only once. The chain couples TRBV7-2 to TRBJ2-7; D possibly corresponds to TRBD2 (6 bases). CDR1 is SGHTA, CDR2 FQGNSA, per germline. V shed 1 base and J shed 6 bases, with 13 bases lying between them. This CDR3 has 14 residues. This CDR3 is CASSLGGRRGEQYF. The CDR3 DNA reads TGTGCCAGCAGCTTAGGTGGTCGGCGGGGCGAGCAGTACTTC.

This rearrangement joins TRBV30 to TRBJ1-3; possible D gene TRBD1, 5 bases. The CDR3 is 13 amino acids. The V gene's germline CDR1 is GTSNPN and CDR2 SVGIG (reference sequence). V gave up 5 bases and J gave up 0 bases, with 8 bases separating them. Here the CDR3 DNA reads TGTGCCTGGGACAGAACCTCTGGAAACACCATATATTTT. Translated: CAWDRTSGNTIYF. Filled out from reference TRBV30 and TRBJ1-3, the complete variable domain reads SQTIHQWPATLVQPVGSPLSLECTVEGTSNPNLYWYRQAAGRGLQLLFYSVGIGQISSEVPQNLSASRPQDRQFILSSKKLLLSDSGFYLCAWDRTSGNTIYFGEGSWLTVV.

This chain links TRBV7-9 with TRBJ2-7; TRBD1 agrees at 7 bases. Losses at the gene ends were 3 bases for V and 1 base for J; bases not matched to a gene: 3. This CDR3 is 14 amino acids long. CDR1 and CDR2 (germline): SEHNR, FQNEAQ (reference sequence). Written as DNA, the CDR3 is TGTGCCAGCAGCTTTCCGGGACAGTCCTACGAGCAGTACTTC. This sequence encodes CASSFPGQSYEQYF.

The J gene is TRBJ2-5, the V gene TRBV28; D perhaps matches TRBD2 (5 bases). The CDR3 totals 15 residues. Germline CDR1 and CDR2: MDHEN and SYDVKM. The germline V and J ends were trimmed by 3 bases and 2 bases, with 13 bases remaining between them. The CDR3 coding sequence is TGTGCCAGCAGTTTGGGTCTAACTAGGCAAGAGACCCAGTACTTC. Residues: CASSLGLTRQETQYF.

The chain couples TRBV7-2 to TRBJ2-3, with 8 bases identical to TRBD2. J gave up 4 bases and V 3 bases, and 12 bases lay outside the gene matches. CDR1 is SGHTA and CDR2 is FQGNSA in the germline V gene. This CDR3 region has 17 residues. In nucleotides, the CDR3 is TGTGCCAGCAGCTTTCCAGAAGCGGGAGTCAGAGCAGATACGCAGTATTTT. As protein: CASSFPEAGVRADTQYF.

The rearrangement joins TRBV3-1 (or the pseudogene TRBV3-2) to TRBJ2-1, with TRBD1 identical over 10 bases. The CDR3 is made up of 15 amino acids. Germline lookup yields CDR1 LGHDT and CDR2 YNNKEL (reference sequence). The junction had 6 bases not matched to a gene; V was cut back by 6 bases and J by 4 bases. CDR3 coding DNA: TGTGCCAGCAGTGCAAGGACAGGGGGGTACAATGAGCAGTTCTTC. This codes for CASSARTGGYNEQFF.

The rearrangement links TRBV3-1 (or the pseudogene TRBV3-2) to TRBJ1-5, with D tentatively TRBD1 (6 bases). Trimming stripped 4 bases from V and 5 bases from J, with 12 bases between. The CDR3 is 14 amino acids. Germline CDR1 LGHDT, CDR2 YNNKEL (reference sequence). CDR3 in amino acids: CASSLRGGDQPQHF. Written as DNA, the CDR3 is TGTGCCAGCAGCCTAAGGGGGGGAGATCAGCCCCAGCATTTT.